Detailed here is one T cell receptor beta chain. The sample comes from a study of blood T cell repertoires in COVID-19. For the study at large: COVID-19 samples from acute and convalescent phases originated in the United States, Italy and Spain. T cells, B-cell-depleted T cells, or PBMCs supplied cDNA or gDNA.

In the original processing: Nucleated cell counts were estimated from reference gene primer amplification. Here immunoSEQ multiplex PCR was the method, and the copy in TCRdb shows in-frame clones only, minus some. The V and J calls and the clone size are those of that table, but D and trimming were determined from the DNA. The sample carries 130,000 to 150,000 clones, 65% to 80% recorded once. This sequence was found in a woman aged 55-69 years with acute or convalescent COVID-19. Sequenced input: peripheral blood.

CDR3 in amino acids: CASSSNRVHSNQPQHF. CDR3 nucleotide sequence: TGTGCCAGCAGCTCCAACAGGGTTCATAGCAATCAGCCCCAGCATTTT. The chain joins TRBV28 to TRBJ1-5; tentative D call: TRBD1 (6 bases). Germline values: CDR1 MDHEN, CDR2 SYDVKM. The germline V and J ends were trimmed by 6 bases and 0 bases, with 15 bases remaining between them. The CDR3 loop spans 16 amino acids.